These 5 T cell receptor beta chains originate from one sample sequenced in a study of glioma-infiltrating T cells. Amplification of TCR alpha and beta CDR3 regions from RNA used iRepertoire nested multiplex PCR. TCRdb itself ran the multiplex PCR reads through MiXCR, one entry per CDR3 protein. The data hold over 130,000 distinct CDR3 sequences, with roughly 43% observed a single time. Material: glioma tissue, nonneoplastic brain tissue, or PBMCs (not recorded which). The receptors derive from a human donor with low-grade glioma or glioblastoma, undergoing nonglioma brain surgery, or in good health (not recorded which).

V usage is TRBV12-3 or TRBV12-4 and J usage is TRBJ1-2, with D unclear. Between the trimmed V and J ends, which lost 6 bases and 4 bases, there was a span of 12 bases. CDR3 length: 13 amino acids. CDR3 sequence: CASSLRTGYGYTF. CDR3 in DNA: TGTGCCAGCAGCCTTAGGACGGGCTATGGCTACACCTTC.

With respect to this clonotype: A much larger clone lies a single base off, so this may be a read error. The chain is built from TRBV18 and TRBJ1-5; the D is unclear. The CDR3 has 15 amino acids. Germline V lookup: CDR1 KGHSH, CDR2 LQKENI. CDR3 residues: CASSPARLADHPQHF. The CDR3 nucleotides read TGTGCCAGCTCACCAGCCCGATTAGCGGATCATCCCCAGCATTTT.

This chain uses TRBV20-1 with TRBJ2-1; no clear D. V was cut by 0 bases and J by 3 bases, with 9 bases left in between. The length of the CDR3 is 14 residues. Germline assignment: CDR1 DFQATT and CDR2 SNEGSKA (reference sequence). The CDR3 protein is CSARDWRNYNEQFF. As DNA, the CDR3 is TGCAGTGCTAGAGATTGGCGGAACTACAATGAGCAGTTCTTC.

The chain joins TRBV6-2 or TRBV6-3 to TRBJ2-7; 11 bases line up with TRBD2. This CDR3 is built from 16 residues. Losses at the gene ends were 6 bases for V and 4 bases for J; bases not matched to a gene: 11. Germline V gene lookup returns CDR1 MNHEY and CDR2 SVGEGT. CDR3 nucleotide sequence: TGTGCCAGCAGCCCCCCTGGGACTAGCGGACGGTACGAGCAGTACTTC. Residues: CASSPPGTSGRYEQYF.

The J gene is TRBJ2-5, the V gene TRBV11-3, with D perhaps matching TRBD1 (6 bases). The J call may be faulty, since TRBJ2-1 better matches the DNA end. Germline CDR1 is SGHNT and CDR2 is YENEEA. There are 13 residues in the CDR3. The CDR3 sequence is CASSLEGAGEQFF. The CDR3 DNA reads as TGTGCCAGCAGCTTAGAGGGGGCGGGTGAGCAGTTCTTC.